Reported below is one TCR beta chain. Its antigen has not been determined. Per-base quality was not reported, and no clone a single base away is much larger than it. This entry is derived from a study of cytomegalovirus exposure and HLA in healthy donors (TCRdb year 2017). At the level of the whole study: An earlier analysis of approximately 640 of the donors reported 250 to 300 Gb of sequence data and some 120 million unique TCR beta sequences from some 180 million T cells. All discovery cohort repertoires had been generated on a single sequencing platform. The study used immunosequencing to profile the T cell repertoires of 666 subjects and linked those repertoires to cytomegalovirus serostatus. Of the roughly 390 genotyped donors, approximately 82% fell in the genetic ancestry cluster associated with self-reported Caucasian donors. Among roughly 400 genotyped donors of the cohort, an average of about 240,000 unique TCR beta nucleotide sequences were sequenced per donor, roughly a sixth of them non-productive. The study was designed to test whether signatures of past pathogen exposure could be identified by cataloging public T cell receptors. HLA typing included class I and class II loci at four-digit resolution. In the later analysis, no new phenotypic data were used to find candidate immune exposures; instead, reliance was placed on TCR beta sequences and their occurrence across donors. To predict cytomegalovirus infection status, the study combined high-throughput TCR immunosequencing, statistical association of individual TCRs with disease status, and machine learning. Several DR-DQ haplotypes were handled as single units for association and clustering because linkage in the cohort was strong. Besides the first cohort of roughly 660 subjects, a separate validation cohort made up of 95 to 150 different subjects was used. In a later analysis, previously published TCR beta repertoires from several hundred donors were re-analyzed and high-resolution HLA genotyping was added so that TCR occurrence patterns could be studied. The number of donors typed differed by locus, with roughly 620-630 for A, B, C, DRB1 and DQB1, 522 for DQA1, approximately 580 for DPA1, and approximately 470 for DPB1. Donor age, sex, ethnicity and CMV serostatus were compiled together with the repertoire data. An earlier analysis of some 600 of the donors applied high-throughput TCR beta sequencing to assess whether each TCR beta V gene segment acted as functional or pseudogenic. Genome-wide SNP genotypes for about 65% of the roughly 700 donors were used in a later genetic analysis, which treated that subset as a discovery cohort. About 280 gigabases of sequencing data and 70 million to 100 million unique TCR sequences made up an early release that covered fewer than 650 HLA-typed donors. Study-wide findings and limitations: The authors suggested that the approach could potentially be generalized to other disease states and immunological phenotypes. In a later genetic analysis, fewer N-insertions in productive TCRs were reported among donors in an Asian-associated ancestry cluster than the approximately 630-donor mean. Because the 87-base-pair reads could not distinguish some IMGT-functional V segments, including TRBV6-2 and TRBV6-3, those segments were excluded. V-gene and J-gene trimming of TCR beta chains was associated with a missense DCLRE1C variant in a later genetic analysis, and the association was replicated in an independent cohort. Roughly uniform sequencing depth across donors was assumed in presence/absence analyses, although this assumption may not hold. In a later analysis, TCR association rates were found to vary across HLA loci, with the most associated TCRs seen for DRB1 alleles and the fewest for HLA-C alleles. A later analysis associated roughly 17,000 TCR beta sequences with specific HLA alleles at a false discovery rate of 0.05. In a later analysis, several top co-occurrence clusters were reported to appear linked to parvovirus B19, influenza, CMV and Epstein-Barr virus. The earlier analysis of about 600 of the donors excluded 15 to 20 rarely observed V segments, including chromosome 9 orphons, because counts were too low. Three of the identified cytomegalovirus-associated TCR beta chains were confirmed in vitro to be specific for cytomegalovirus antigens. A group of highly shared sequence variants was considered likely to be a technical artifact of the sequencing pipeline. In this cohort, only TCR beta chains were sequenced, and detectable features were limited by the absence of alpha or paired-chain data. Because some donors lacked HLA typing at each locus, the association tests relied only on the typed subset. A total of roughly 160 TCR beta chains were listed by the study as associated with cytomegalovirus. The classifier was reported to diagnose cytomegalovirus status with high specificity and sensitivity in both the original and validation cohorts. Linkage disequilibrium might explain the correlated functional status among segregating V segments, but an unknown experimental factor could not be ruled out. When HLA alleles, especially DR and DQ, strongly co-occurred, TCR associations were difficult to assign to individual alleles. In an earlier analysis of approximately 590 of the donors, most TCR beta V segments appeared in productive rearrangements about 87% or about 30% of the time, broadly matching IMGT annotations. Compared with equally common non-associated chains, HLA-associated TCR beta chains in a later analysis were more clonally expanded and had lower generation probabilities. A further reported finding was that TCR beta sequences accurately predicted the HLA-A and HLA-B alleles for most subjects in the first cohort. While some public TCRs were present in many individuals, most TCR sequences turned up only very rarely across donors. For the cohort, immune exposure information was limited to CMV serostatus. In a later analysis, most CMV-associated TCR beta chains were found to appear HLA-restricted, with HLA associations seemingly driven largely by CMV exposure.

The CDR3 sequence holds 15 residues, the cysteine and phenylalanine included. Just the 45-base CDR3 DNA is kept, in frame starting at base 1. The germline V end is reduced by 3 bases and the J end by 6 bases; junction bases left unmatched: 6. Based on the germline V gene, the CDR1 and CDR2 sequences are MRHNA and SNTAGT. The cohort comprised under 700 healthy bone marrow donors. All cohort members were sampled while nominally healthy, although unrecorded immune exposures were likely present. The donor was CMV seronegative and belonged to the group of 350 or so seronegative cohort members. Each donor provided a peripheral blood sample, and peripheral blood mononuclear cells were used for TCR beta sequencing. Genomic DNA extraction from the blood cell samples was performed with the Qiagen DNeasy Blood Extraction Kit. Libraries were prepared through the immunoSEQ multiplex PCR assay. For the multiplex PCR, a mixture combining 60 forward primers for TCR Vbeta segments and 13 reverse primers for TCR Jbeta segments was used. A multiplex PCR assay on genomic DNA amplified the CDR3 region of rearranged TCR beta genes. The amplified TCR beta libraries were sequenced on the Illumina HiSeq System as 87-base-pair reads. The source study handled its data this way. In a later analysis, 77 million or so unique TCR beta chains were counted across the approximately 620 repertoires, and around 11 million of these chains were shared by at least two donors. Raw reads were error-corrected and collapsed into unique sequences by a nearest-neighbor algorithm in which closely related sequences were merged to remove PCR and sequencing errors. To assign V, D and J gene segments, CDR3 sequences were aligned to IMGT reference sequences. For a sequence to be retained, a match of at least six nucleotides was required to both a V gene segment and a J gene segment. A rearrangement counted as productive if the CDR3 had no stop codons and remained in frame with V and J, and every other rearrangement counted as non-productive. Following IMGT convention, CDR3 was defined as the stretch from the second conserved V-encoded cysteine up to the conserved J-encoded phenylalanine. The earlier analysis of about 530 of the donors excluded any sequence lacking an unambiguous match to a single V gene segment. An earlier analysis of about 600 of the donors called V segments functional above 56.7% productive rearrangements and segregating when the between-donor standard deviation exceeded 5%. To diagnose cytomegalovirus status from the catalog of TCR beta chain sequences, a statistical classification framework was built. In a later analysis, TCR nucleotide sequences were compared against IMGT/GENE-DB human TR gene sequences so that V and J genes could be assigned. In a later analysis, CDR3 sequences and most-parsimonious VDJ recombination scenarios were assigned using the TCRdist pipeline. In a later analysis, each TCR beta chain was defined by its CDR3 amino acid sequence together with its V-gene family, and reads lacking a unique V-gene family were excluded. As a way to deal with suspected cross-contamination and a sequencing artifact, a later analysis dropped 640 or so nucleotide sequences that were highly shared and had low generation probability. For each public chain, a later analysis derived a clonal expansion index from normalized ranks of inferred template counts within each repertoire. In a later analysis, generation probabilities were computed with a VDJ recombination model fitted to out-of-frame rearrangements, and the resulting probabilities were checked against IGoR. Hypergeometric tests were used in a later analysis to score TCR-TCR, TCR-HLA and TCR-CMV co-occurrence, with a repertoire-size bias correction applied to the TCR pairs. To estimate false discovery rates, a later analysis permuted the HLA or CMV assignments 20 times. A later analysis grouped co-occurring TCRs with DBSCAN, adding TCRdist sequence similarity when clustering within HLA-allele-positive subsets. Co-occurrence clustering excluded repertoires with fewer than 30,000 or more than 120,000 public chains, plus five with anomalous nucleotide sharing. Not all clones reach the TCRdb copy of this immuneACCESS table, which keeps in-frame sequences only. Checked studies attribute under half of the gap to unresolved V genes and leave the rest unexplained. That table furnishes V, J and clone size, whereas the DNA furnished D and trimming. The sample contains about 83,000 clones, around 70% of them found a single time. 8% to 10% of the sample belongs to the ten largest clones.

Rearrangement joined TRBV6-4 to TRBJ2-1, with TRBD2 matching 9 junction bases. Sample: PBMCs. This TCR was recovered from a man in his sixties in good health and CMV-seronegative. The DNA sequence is TGTGCCAGCAGTGAAGAGGGGACTAGCCCCAATGAGCAGTTCTTC. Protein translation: CASSEEGTSPNEQFF.